This entry lists 2 T cell receptor beta chains sequenced from one sample in a study of blood T cells in healthy people across ages. For the second PCR, which ran for 7 to 11 cycles, a sample-barcoded 5' primer and a J-beta primer mix were used. TCRdb called the 5' RACE reads again in MiXCR, with one record for every CDR3 protein. Of fewer than 1.5 million distinct CDR3 sequences listed, 40% to 50% are singletons. Specimen: blood. These receptor sequences come from a woman under 30 in good health.

The sample holds one count of this clonotype. The chain joins TRBV20-1 to TRBJ1-1; D uncertain. Germline V CDR1 and CDR2: DFQATT, SNEGSKA (reference sequence). Trimming shortened V by 0 bases and J by 0 bases, and 8 bases separated the two germline ends. The CDR3 covers 14 residues. The CDR3 DNA sequence: TGCAGTGCTAGAGATCACGGCCTGAACACTGAAGCTTTCTTT. The encoded protein is CSARDHGLNTEAFF.

The chain carries TRBV9 and TRBJ1-5; D is unclear. The CDR3 loop spans 15 amino acids. V dropped 0 bases and J dropped 0 bases, with 7 bases sitting between them. CDR1 is SGDLS, CDR2 YYNGEE, per germline. The DNA of the CDR3 is TGTGCCAGCAGCGTAGGGGGTTATAGCAATCAGCCCCAGCATTTT. It is translated as CASSVGGYSNQPQHF. The variable domain in full, completed from reference TRBV9 and TRBJ1-5, reads DSGVTQTPKHLITATGQRVTLRCSPRSGDLSVYWYQQSLDQGLQFLIQYYNGEERAKGNILERFSAQQFPDLHSELNLSSLELGDSALYFCASSVGGYSNQPQHFGDGTRLSIL.